A single sample is the source of the 29 T cell receptor beta chains below, sequenced in a study of blood T cell repertoires in COVID-19. The table came from immunoSEQ multiplex PCR; TCRdb's copy has only in-frame clones and leaves some out. The table lists about 120,000 clones, over 75% of them singletons, with about 4.2% in the top ten. The specimen was peripheral blood. These receptors all stem from a woman in her 70s with acute or convalescent COVID-19.

This chain joins TRBV11-2 and TRBJ1-4; a possible D gene is TRBD1 (6 bases). V lost 5 bases and J 8 bases, leaving 15 bases between the germline ends. Germline V gene data show CDR1 as SGHAT and CDR2 as FQNNGV. CDR3 length: 14 residues. In DNA, the CDR3 is TGTGCCAGCAGCGACTACAGGGTTAGCGAAAAACTGTTTTTT. Translation: CASSDYRVSEKLFF.

This sequence joins TRBV19 and TRBJ1-5; tentative D call: TRBD1 (6 bases). Germline V gene data show CDR1 as LNHDA and CDR2 as SQIVND (reference sequence). V was pared by 3 bases and J by 4 bases, with 16 bases between. The CDR3 loop spans 16 amino acids. The CDR3 loop is CASSMGHGGVNQPQHF. CDR3 DNA sequence: TGTGCCAGTAGTATGGGACACGGGGGGGTAAATCAGCCCCAGCATTTT.

The chain recombines TRBV19 with TRBJ1-2; D ambiguous. Per the germline V gene, CDR1 is LNHDA and CDR2 is SQIVND (reference sequence). Trimming left V 5 bases short and J 0 bases short, with 13 bases between. The CDR3 has 15 amino acids. The CDR3 DNA follows: TGTGCCAGTAGTGGGGAGGGTCTAGCTAACTATGGCTACACCTTC. This gives the protein CASSGEGLANYGYTF.

Details on this clone: This sample also contains other DNA sequences that code for the same CDR3. The rearrangement joins TRBV4-3 to TRBJ1-5; perhaps TRBD1 as D (6 bases). CDR1 LGHNA and CDR2 YSLEER come from the germline V gene. This CDR3 comprises 13 residues. V dropped 5 bases and J dropped 4 bases, with 9 bases sitting between them. The CDR3, as DNA: TGCGCCAGCAGCTATGGACAGAATCAGCCCCAGCATTTT. The encoded protein is CASSYGQNQPQHF.

The sample holds one count of this clone. The chain is built from TRBV11-3 and TRBJ2-7, with 8 bases that match TRBD1. The CDR3 spans 13 residues. V was clipped by 3 bases and J by 7 bases; unmatched bases: 5. Germline CDR1 SGHNT, CDR2 YENEEA. The CDR3 DNA reads as TGTGCCAGCAGCTTGGACAGGGTTGGGGAGCAGTACGTC. Its protein product is CASSLDRVGEQYV.

V usage is TRBV7-2 and J usage is TRBJ1-3; a weak D match, TRBD1 (6 bases). CDR1 and CDR2 from the germline V gene are SGHTA and FQGNSA. V lost 5 bases and J 0 bases, leaving 17 bases between the germline ends. The CDR3 runs to 17 residues. CDR3 in DNA: TGTGCCAGCAGCCCTAGCGGGACACGTTTCTCTGGAAACACCATATATTTT. It specifies CASSPSGTRFSGNTIYF.

There are a few counts of this clone. The chain recombines TRBV29-1 with TRBJ2-7; 7 bases line up with TRBD1. The germline gives CDR1 SQVTM, CDR2 ANQGSEA. CDR3 size: 12 residues. The V and J ends lost 5 bases and 2 bases, in that order; junction bases with no gene match: 3. CDR3 sequence: CSVRQGAYEQYF. The CDR3 nucleotides read TGCAGCGTTAGACAGGGAGCCTACGAGCAGTACTTC.

This clone was counted only a few times. The rearrangement joins TRBV2 to TRBJ1-2, with 8 bases fitting TRBD1. The V gene end was trimmed by 4 bases and the J gene end by 4 bases; junction bases not matched to a gene: 2. The CDR3 extends over 13 amino acids. Germline CDR1 SNHLY, CDR2 FYNNEI. The CDR3 is CASSGTGFYGYTF. Written as DNA, the CDR3 is TGTGCCAGCAGTGGGACAGGGTTCTATGGCTACACCTTC.

The rearrangement links TRBV12-3 or TRBV12-4 to TRBJ1-1; tentatively, D is TRBD1 (6 bases). This CDR3 has 13 amino acids. V shed 3 bases and J shed 5 bases, with 10 bases lying between them. CDR3: CASSLGGRTEAFF. Written as DNA, the CDR3 is TGTGCCAGCAGTTTGGGGGGGCGGACTGAAGCTTTCTTT.

The chain recombines TRBV7-9 with TRBJ2-5; the D gene is possibly TRBD2 (6 bases). The ends were cut back, 6 bases at V and 5 bases at J, with 22 bases in the middle. Germline-derived CDR1 and CDR2 are SEHNR and FQNEAQ (reference sequence). The CDR3 has 16 residues. CDR3 DNA sequence: TGTGCCAGCAGTCCCAGCCGGGTTGGGGGGTTGGAGACCCAGTACTTC. The encoded protein is CASSPSRVGGLETQYF.

The chain joins TRBV30 to TRBJ1-3; D perhaps matches TRBD1 (6 bases). This CDR3 spans 13 amino acids. Germline CDR1 is GTSNPN and CDR2 is SVGIG (reference sequence). V shed 4 bases and J shed 4 bases, with 11 bases lying between them. The CDR3 DNA follows: TGTGCCTGGAATGGGGGCCCGGGAAACACCATATATTTT. Encoded protein: CAWNGGPGNTIYF. The full variable domain, its missing parts supplied by reference TRBV30 and TRBJ1-3, is SQTIHQWPATLVQPVGSPLSLECTVEGTSNPNLYWYRQAAGRGLQLLFYSVGIGQISSEVPQNLSASRPQDRQFILSSKKLLLSDSGFYLCAWNGGPGNTIYFGEGSWLTVV.

This clone appeared a single time. This chain connects TRBV18 to TRBJ2-5; D not certain. The germline V and J ends were trimmed by 3 bases and 1 base, with 12 bases remaining between them. The CDR3 is 15 amino acids. Germline lookup yields CDR1 KGHSH and CDR2 LQKENI. This chain's CDR3 is CASSPRDSPQETQYF. Written as DNA, the CDR3 is TGTGCCAGCTCACCCCGCGACTCGCCCCAAGAGACCCAGTACTTC. Based on the CDR3 plus reference TRBV18 and TRBJ2-5, the full variable domain is NAGVMQNPRHLVRRRGQEARLRCSPMKGHSHVYWYRQLPEEGLKFMVYLQKENIIDESGMPKERFSAEFPKEGPSILRIQQVVRGDSAAYFCASSPRDSPQETQYFGPGTRLLVL.

This chain links TRBV6-2 or TRBV6-3 with TRBJ2-5; the D gene is possibly TRBD2 (6 bases). CDR1 is MNHEY and CDR2 is SVGEGT in the germline V gene. Trimming removed 5 bases at V and 2 bases at J, with 21 bases between. The CDR3 has 17 amino acids. CDR3 region: CASSHFRDSNLQETQYF. The CDR3 nucleotides read TGTGCCAGCAGTCACTTCAGGGACTCCAATCTACAAGAGACCCAGTACTTC.

The CDR3, as DNA: TGTGCCAGCAGTTACCAGGACAGGTCACCCCTCCACTTT. Translated, it gives CASSYQDRSPLHF. V gene TRBV6-6 combines with J gene TRBJ1-6, with 7 bases matching TRBD1. Germline CDR1 reads MNHNY; CDR2 reads SVGAGI (reference sequence). The CDR3 contains 13 residues. Germline trimming cut 2 bases from V and 10 bases from J; bases unmatched to any gene: 2.

The J gene is TRBJ1-3, the V gene TRBV7-6; maybe TRBD1 (6 bases). The CDR3 extends over 15 amino acids. Trimming shortened V by 5 bases and J by 1 base, and 12 bases separated the two germline ends. Per the germline V gene, CDR1 is SGHVS and CDR2 is FNYEAQ. The CDR3 protein is CASSTQGGSGNTIYF. CDR3 bases: TGTGCCAGCAGCACCCAAGGGGGTTCTGGAAACACCATATATTTT.

This clone has just a few counts. The chain recombines TRBV5-1 with TRBJ1-1, with TRBD1 matching over 7 bases. Germline CDR1 and CDR2: SGHRS and YFSETQ. The ends lost 0 bases at V and 1 base at J; junction bases unmatched: 3. The CDR3 is 15 residues long. This chain's CDR3 is CASSLDPGGNTEAFF. CDR3 nucleotides: TGCGCCAGCAGCTTGGACCCAGGGGGGAACACTGAAGCTTTCTTT. Full variable domain (rest looked up from reference TRBV5-1 and TRBJ1-1): KAGVTQTPRYLIKTRGQQVTLSCSPISGHRSVSWYQQTPGQGLQFLFEYFSETQRNKGNFPGRFSGRQFSNSRSEMNVSTLELGDSALYLCASSLDPGGNTEAFFGQGTRLTVV.

J is TRBJ1-1 and V is TRBV6-5; D is uncertain. V lost 6 bases and J lost 4, with 12 bases in between. Germline-derived CDR1 and CDR2 are MNHEY and SVGAGI. The CDR3 covers 13 residues. The CDR3 is CASSRSGATEAFF. The CDR3 DNA reads TGTGCCAGCAGCCGGTCGGGAGCCACTGAAGCTTTCTTT.

The chain uses TRBV7-9 and TRBJ2-3; TRBD2 matches at 13 bases. V lost 4 bases to trimming and J lost 4 bases; unmatched junction nucleotides: 14. The CDR3 contains 19 residues. Germline CDR1 is SEHNR and CDR2 is FQNEAQ (reference sequence). CDR3 sequence reads: CASSSGLAGTTIGPDTQYF. The CDR3, as DNA: TGTGCCAGCAGCTCGGGACTAGCGGGGACCACAATTGGTCCAGATACGCAGTATTTT. The full variable domain, in which reference TRBV7-9 and TRBJ2-3 provide the parts outside the CDR3, is DTGVSQNPRHKITKRGQNVTFRCDPISEHNRLYWYRQTLGQGPEFLTYFQNEAQLEKSRLLSDRFSAERPKGSFSTLEIQRTEQGDSAMYLCASSSGLAGTTIGPDTQYFGPGTRLTVL.

The chain's CDR3 is CATKEGAKGGYTF. In DNA form, the CDR3 reads TGTGCCACCAAGGAGGGGGCAAAAGGCGGCTACACCTTC. The J gene is TRBJ1-2, the V gene TRBV10-3; 7 bases are shared with TRBD1. In germline, CDR1 is ENHRY, CDR2 SYGVKD. V trimming: 10 bases; J trimming: 8 bases; junction bases outside the gene matches: 13. The CDR3 loop spans 13 amino acids.

This chain connects TRBV30 to TRBJ2-1; TRBD1 agrees at 7 bases. CDR3 size: 17 residues. Losses at the gene ends were 1 base for V and 9 bases for J; bases not matched to a gene: 18. Per germline, CDR1 GTSNPN and CDR2 SVGIG (reference sequence). The CDR3 loop reads CAWSAPPDRALRIEQFF. In nucleotides, the CDR3 is TGTGCCTGGAGTGCCCCACCCGACAGGGCGTTGCGCATTGAGCAGTTCTTC.

The V call is TRBV5-1, the J call TRBJ1-5; D unresolved. V lost 0 bases and J 5 bases, leaving 6 bases between the germline ends. The CDR3 sequence is 13 residues long. Germline assignment: CDR1 SGHRS and CDR2 YFSETQ. In DNA form, the CDR3 reads TGCGCCAGCAGCTTGGGCGGCGATCAGCCCCAGCATTTT. Its protein product is CASSLGGDQPQHF.

This clone has just one count. The chain recombines TRBV21-1 with TRBJ1-5. TRBV21-1 is a known pseudogene. The CDR3 spans 16 residues. CDR3 in DNA: TGTGCCAGCAGCAAAGATGGGCGGGTGAGCCTCCGGCACCAGCATTTT. This encodes CASSKDGRVSLRHQHF.

The chain uses TRBV2 and TRBJ1-6; TRBD1 agrees at 7 bases. The ends lost 8 bases at V and 14 bases at J; junction bases unmatched: 12. This CDR3 has 13 amino acids. In germline, CDR1 is SNHLY, CDR2 FYNNEI. As DNA, the CDR3 is TGTGCCAGCTCCCTAGAGGACAGGAAGGCCCTCCACTTT. It translates to CASSLEDRKALHF.

The CDR3 region is CASSLDQVSELFF. CDR3 DNA sequence: TGTGCCAGCAGCCTCGACCAGGTATCGGAACTGTTTTTT. The V call is TRBV4-2, the J call TRBJ1-4; D uncertain. CDR3 size: 13 residues. Germline CDR1 and CDR2: LGHNA and YNFKEQ. The germline V and J ends were trimmed by 4 bases and 12 bases, with 15 bases remaining between them.

The genes are TRBV18 and TRBJ1-1; 7 bases line up with TRBD1. Germline V gene data show CDR1 as KGHSH and CDR2 as LQKENI. This CDR3 comprises 13 residues. J lost 1 base, V lost 4 bases, and 0 bases had no gene match. The CDR3 sequence is CASSRDRNTEAFF. The DNA of the CDR3 is TGTGCCAGCTCACGGGACAGGAACACTGAAGCTTTCTTT.

The J gene is TRBJ2-5, the V gene TRBV5-4, with D possibly TRBD2 on 5 matching bases. Trimming removed 8 bases at V and 7 bases at J, with 15 bases between. The CDR3 extends over 12 amino acids. Germline CDR1 and CDR2: SGHNT and YYREEE (reference sequence). CDR3 region: CASRNQAGTQYF. The CDR3 DNA reads TGTGCCAGTAGAAATCAGGCGGGGACCCAGTACTTC.

This chain joins TRBV30 and TRBJ1-3; 9 nucleotides agree with TRBD1. J gave up 4 bases and V 5 bases, and 6 bases lay outside the gene matches. The CDR3 has 14 residues. The germline V gene encodes CDR1 GTSNPN and CDR2 SVGIG (reference sequence). The CDR3 protein is CAWAAGTGGNTIYF. The CDR3 DNA follows: TGTGCCTGGGCCGCCGGGACAGGGGGAAACACCATATATTTT.

The chain carries TRBV2 and TRBJ1-4, with D perhaps matching TRBD1 (6 bases). V dropped 7 bases and J dropped 8 bases, with 23 bases sitting between them. Germline assignment: CDR1 SNHLY and CDR2 FYNNEI. This CDR3 is built from 16 residues. Written as DNA, the CDR3 is TGTGCCAGCATCCAAGAGGCCTTAGGGGGACGGGAAAAACTGTTTTTT. Translation: CASIQEALGGREKLFF.

This chain connects TRBV7-6 to TRBJ1-2; 9 bases agree with TRBD1. This CDR3 has 17 residues. Germline CDR1 SGHVS, CDR2 FNYEAQ. V shed 2 bases, J shed 7 bases, and the junction held 14 bases outside the gene matches. The CDR3 DNA sequence: TGTGCCAGCAGCTTAATTGAGACAGGGGGGTCGTTGGGTGGCTACACCTTC. As protein: CASSLIETGGSLGGYTF.